This T cell receptor beta chain was observed in a study of type 1 regulatory T cells. Study-wide context: This in vitro CD4 product, T-allo10, is enriched for Tr1 cells and alloantigen-specific.

TCRdb used MiXCR to reprocess the reads, holding one entry per CDR3 protein. Of 80,000 to 100,000 distinct CDR3 sequences listed, around 30% are singletons. V lost 1 base to trimming and J lost 3 bases; unmatched junction nucleotides: 11. The CDR3 runs 17 residues. Germline V gene data show CDR1 as SGDLS and CDR2 as YYNGEE. The chain joins TRBV9 to TRBJ1-1, with 8 bases aligning to TRBD1. Material for sequencing was CD4+ T cells, either the whole sample or a sorted fraction (not recorded which). This sequence originates from a human donor in good health. The CDR3 DNA is TGTGCCAGCAGCGTAAGTGTAAGGCCGGACAGGGACACTGAAGCTTTCTTT. Its protein product is CASSVSVRPDRDTEAFF. Full variable domain (missing parts from reference TRBV9 and TRBJ1-1): DSGVTQTPKHLITATGQRVTLRCSPRSGDLSVYWYQQSLDQGLQFLIQYYNGEERAKGNILERFSAQQFPDLHSELNLSSLELGDSALYFCASSVSVRPDRDTEAFFGQGTRLTVV.